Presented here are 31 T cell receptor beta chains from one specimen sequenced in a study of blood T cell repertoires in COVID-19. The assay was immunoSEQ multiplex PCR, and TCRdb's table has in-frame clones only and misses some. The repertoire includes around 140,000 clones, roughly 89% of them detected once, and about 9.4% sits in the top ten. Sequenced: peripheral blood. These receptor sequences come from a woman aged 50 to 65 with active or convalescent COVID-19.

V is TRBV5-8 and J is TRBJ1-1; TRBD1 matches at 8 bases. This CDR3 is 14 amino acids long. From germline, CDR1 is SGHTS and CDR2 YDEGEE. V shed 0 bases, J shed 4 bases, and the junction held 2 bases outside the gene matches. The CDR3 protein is CASSLDDRGTEAFF. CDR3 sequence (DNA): TGTGCCAGCAGCTTGGACGACAGGGGCACTGAAGCTTTCTTT.

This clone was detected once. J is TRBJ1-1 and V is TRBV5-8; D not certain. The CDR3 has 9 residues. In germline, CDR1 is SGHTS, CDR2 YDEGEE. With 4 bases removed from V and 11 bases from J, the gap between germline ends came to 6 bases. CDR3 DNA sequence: TGTGCCAGCAGCCTGTTGGCTTTCTTT. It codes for CASSLLAFF.

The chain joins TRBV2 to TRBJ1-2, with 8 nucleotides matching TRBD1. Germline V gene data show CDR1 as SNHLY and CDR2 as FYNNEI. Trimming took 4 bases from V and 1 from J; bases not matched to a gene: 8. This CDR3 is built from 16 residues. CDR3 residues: CASSGPDRVINYGYTF. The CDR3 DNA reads TGTGCCAGCAGTGGGCCGGACAGGGTCATTAACTATGGCTACACCTTC.

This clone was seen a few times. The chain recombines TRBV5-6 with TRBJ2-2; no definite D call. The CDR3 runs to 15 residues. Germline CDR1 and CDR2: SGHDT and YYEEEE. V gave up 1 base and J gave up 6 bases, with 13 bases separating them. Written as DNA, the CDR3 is TGTGCCAGCAGCTTGTTTTCAGGAACCCCCGGGGAGCTGTTTTTT. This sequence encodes CASSLFSGTPGELFF.

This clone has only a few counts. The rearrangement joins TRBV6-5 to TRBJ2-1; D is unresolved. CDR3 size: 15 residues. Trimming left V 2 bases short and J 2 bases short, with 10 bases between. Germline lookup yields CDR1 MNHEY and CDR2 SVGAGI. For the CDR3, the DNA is TGTGCCAGCAGTTACGGGCTACCCCCCTACAATGAGCAGTTCTTC. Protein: CASSYGLPPYNEQFF.

CDR3 sequence (DNA): TGTGCCAGCAGCTCCCAGGGGAATGAGCAGTTCTTC. Translation: CASSSQGNEQFF. The V call is TRBV7-3, the J call TRBJ2-1, with a possible D match to TRBD1 (6 bases). CDR3 length: 12 amino acids. Germline V gene lookup returns CDR1 SGHTA and CDR2 FQGTGA. V lost 4 bases and J 7 bases, leaving 8 bases between the germline ends.

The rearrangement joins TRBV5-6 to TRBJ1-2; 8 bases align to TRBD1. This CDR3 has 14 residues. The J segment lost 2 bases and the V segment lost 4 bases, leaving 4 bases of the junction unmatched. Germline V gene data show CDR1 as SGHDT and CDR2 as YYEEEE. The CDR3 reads CASSPGQENYGYTF. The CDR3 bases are TGTGCCAGCAGCCCGGGACAGGAGAACTATGGCTACACCTTC.

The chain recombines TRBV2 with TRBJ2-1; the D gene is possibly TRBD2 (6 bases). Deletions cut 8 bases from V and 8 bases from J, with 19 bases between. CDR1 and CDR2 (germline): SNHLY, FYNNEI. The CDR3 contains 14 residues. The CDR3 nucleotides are TGTGCCAGCGGAAAGCGGGCCGGAGGGGATGAGCAGTTCTTC. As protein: CASGKRAGGDEQFF.

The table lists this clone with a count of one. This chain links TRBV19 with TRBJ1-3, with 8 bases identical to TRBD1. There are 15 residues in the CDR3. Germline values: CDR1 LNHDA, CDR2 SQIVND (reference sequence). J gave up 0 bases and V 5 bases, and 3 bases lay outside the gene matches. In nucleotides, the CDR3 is TGTGCCAGTAGTGAGACAGGGGCCTCTGGAAACACCATATATTTT. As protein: CASSETGASGNTIYF.

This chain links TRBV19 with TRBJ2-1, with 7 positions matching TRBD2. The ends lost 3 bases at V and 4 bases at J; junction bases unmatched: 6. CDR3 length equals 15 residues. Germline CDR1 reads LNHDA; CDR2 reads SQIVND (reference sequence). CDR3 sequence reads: CASSIYAGEYNEQFF. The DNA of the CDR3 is TGTGCCAGTAGTATTTACGCGGGAGAGTACAATGAGCAGTTCTTC.

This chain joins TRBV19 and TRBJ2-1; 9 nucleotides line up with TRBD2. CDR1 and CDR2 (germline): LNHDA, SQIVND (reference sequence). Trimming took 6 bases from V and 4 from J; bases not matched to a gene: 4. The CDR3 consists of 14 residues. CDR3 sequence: CASSLLAGYNEQFF. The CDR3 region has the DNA TGTGCCAGTAGCCTTCTAGCGGGATACAATGAGCAGTTCTTC.

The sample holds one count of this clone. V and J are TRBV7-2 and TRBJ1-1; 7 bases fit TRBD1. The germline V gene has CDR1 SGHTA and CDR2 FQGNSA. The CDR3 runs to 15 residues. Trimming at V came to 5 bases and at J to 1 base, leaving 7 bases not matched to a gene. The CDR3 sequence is CASSLWTGQNTEAFF. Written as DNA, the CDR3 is TGTGCCAGCAGCCTCTGGACAGGCCAGAACACTGAAGCTTTCTTT.

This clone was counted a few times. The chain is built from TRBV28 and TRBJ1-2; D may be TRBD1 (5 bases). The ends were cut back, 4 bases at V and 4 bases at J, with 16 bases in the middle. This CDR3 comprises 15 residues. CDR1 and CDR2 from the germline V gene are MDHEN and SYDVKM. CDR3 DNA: TGTGCCAGCAGTTCCCTGACAGCTACTCTCTATGGCTACACCTTC. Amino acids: CASSSLTATLYGYTF.

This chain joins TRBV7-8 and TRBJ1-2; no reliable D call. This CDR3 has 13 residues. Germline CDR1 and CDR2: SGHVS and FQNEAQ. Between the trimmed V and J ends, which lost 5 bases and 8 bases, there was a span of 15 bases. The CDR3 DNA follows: TGTGCCAGCAGCCCCCCGGGGTCTCAAGGCTACACCTTC. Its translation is CASSPPGSQGYTF.

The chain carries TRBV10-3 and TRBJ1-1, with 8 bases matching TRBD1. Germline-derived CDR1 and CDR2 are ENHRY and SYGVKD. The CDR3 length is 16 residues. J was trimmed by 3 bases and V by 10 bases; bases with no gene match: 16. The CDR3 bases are TGTGCCACTAATCGTGGGCAGGGGGCAGGTGACACTGAAGCTTTCTTT. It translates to CATNRGQGAGDTEAFF.

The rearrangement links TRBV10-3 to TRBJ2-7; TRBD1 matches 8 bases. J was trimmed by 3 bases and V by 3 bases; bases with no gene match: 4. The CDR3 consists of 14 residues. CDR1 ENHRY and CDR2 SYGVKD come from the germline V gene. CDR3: CAISDRTGIYEQYF. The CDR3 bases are TGTGCCATCAGTGATAGGACAGGGATCTACGAGCAGTACTTC.

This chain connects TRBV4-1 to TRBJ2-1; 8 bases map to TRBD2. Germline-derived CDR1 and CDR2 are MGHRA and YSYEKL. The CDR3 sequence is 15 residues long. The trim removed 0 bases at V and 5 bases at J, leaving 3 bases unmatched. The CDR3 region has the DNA TGCGCCAGCAGCCAAGACCTAGCGGGTAACAATGAGCAGTTCTTC. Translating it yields CASSQDLAGNNEQFF.

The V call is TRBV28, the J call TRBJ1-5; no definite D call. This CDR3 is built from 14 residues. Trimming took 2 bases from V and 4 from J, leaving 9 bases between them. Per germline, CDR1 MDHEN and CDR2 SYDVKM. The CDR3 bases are TGTGCCAGCAGTTTAAACAGACCGAATCAGCCCCAGCATTTT. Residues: CASSLNRPNQPQHF.

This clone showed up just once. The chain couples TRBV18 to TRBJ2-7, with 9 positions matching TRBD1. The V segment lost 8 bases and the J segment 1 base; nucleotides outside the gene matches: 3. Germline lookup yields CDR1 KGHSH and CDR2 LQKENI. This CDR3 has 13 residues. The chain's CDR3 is CASPGQGSYEQYF. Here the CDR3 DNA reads TGTGCCAGCCCGGGACAGGGTTCCTACGAGCAGTACTTC.

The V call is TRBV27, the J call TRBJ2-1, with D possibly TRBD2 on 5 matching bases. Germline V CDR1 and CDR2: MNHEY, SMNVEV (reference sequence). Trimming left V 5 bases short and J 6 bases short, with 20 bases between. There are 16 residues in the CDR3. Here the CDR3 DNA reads TGTGCCAGCAGTACCCGATCTGTGGGAGTGAGCAATGAGCAGTTCTTC. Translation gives CASSTRSVGVSNEQFF.

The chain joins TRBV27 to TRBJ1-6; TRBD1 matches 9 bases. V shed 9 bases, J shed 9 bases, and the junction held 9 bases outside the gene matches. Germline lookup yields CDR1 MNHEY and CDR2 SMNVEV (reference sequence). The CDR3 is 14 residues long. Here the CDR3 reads CASSRDRDRSPLHF. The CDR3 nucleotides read TGTGCCAGTTCCCGGGACAGGGATCGTTCACCCCTCCACTTT.

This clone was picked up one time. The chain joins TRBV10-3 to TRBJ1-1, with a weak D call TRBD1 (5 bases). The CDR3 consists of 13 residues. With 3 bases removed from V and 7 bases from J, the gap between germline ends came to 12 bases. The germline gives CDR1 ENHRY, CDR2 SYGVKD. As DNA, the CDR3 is TGTGCCATCAGTGACGGGGGGACCGGTGAAGCTTTCTTT. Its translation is CAISDGGTGEAFF.

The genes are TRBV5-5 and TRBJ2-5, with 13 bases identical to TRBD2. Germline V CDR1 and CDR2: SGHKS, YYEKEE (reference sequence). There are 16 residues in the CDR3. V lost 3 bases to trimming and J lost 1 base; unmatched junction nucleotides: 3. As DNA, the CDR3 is TGTGCCAGCAGCTGGACTAGCGGGAGAGGCCAAGAGACCCAGTACTTC. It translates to CASSWTSGRGQETQYF.

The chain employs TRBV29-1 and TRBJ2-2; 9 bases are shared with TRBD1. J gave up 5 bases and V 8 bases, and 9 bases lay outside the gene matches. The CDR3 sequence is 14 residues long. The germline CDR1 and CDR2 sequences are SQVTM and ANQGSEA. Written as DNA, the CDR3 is TGCAGCATATCCGGGACAGGGCAAACCGGGGAGCTGTTTTTT. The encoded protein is CSISGTGQTGELFF.

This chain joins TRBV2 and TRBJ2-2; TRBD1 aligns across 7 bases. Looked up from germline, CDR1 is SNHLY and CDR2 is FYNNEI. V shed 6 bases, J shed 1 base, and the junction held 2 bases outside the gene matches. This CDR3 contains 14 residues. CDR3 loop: CASRGTVNTGELFF. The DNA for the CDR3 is TGTGCCAGCAGGGGGACAGTGAACACCGGGGAGCTGTTTTTT.

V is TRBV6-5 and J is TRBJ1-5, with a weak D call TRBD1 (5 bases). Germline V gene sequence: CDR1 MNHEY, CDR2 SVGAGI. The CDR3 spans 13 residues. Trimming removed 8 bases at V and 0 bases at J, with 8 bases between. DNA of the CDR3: TGTGCCAGCGGGGCTAATAGCAATCAGCCCCAGCATTTT. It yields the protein CASGANSNQPQHF.

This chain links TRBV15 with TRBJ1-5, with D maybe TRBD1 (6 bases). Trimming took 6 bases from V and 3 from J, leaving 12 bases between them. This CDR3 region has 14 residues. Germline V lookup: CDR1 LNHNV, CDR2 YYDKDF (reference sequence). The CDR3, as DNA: TGTGCCACCAGTCACCGGGACACCAATCAGCCCCAGCATTTT. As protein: CATSHRDTNQPQHF.

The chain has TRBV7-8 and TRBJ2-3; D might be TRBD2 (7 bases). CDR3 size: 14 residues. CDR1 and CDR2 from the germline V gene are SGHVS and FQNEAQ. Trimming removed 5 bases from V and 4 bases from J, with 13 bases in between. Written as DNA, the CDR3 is TGTGCCAGCAGCACAGGGAGGGTCCCAGATACGCAGTATTTT. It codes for CASSTGRVPDTQYF.

Here the CDR3 reads CASSHTDQPQHF. The DNA of the CDR3 is TGTGCCAGCAGTCACACCGATCAGCCCCAGCATTTT. The chain carries TRBV12-3 or TRBV12-4 and TRBJ1-5; D unclear. This CDR3 has 12 amino acids. V lost 5 bases to trimming and J lost 5 bases, with 7 bases between them.

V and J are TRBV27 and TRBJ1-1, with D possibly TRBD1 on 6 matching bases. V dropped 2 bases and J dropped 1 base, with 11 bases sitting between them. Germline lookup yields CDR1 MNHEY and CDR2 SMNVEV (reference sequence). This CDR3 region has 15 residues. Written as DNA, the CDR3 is TGTGCCAGCAGTTTACTCCGGGGGGCGAACACTGAAGCTTTCTTT. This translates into CASSLLRGANTEAFF.

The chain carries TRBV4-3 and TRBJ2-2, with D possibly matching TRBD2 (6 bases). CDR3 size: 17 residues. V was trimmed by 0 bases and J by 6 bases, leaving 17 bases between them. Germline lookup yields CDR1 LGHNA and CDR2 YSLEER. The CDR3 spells CASSQDRFGTQAGELFF. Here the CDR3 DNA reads TGCGCCAGCAGCCAAGATCGGTTCGGGACTCAGGCCGGGGAGCTGTTTTTT.